Each of the 27 T cell receptor beta chains below was sequenced from the same sample in a study of cytomegalovirus exposure and HLA in healthy donors. PCR employed 60 Vbeta and 13 Jbeta primers. The table came from immunoSEQ multiplex PCR; TCRdb's copy has only in-frame clones and leaves some out. Among around 140,000 clones listed, approximately 84% were seen once. The sequenced material came from PBMCs. The origin of the receptors is a woman aged 60-70 years in good health and CMV-seropositive.

The gene calls are TRBV18 and TRBJ2-7; the match to TRBD1 covers 8 bases. This CDR3 contains 14 residues. CDR1 and CDR2 (germline): KGHSH, LQKENI. Unmatched junction bases numbered 7, after V lost 3 bases and J lost 6 bases. CDR3 nucleotide sequence: TGTGCCAGCTCACCCCCTACAGGGGGAGGCGAGCAGTACTTC. The encoded protein is CASSPPTGGGEQYF.

The chain carries TRBV7-9 and TRBJ2-7, with 7 bases aligning to TRBD2. CDR1 SEHNR and CDR2 FQNEAQ come from the germline V gene (reference sequence). CDR3 length: 16 amino acids. V gave up 1 base and J gave up 4 bases; unmatched junction bases: 10. The CDR3 region is CASSLGNSGPLYEQYF. CDR3 in DNA: TGTGCCAGCAGCTTAGGTAATAGCGGGCCACTTTACGAGCAGTACTTC.

The chain couples TRBV6-6 to TRBJ2-5, with a tentative D call TRBD1 (5 bases). Trimming took off 6 bases at V and 5 bases at J, with 10 bases between the two ends. The CDR3 length is 12 residues. Germline CDR1 and CDR2: MNHNY and SVGAGI (reference sequence). CDR3 region: CASRKGWETQYF. DNA of the CDR3: TGTGCCAGCAGGAAGGGGTGGGAGACCCAGTACTTC.

This chain links TRBV4-2 with TRBJ1-4; no clear D gene. The CDR3 has 15 amino acids. Deletions cut 0 bases from V and 15 bases from J, with 20 bases between. Germline values: CDR1 LGHNA, CDR2 YNFKEQ. The CDR3 loop is CASSQDAGFGGIMFF. In DNA, the CDR3 is TGTGCCAGCAGCCAAGATGCGGGGTTTGGAGGGATCATGTTTTTT.

The rearrangement joins TRBV6-1 to TRBJ2-7; no definite D call. Germline CDR1 is MNHNS and CDR2 is SASEGT. Trimming took 2 bases from V and 0 from J, leaving 5 bases between them. The CDR3 extends over 13 amino acids. The CDR3 coding sequence is TGTGCCAGCAGTGAATCTAGCTCCTACGAGCAGTACTTC. It translates to CASSESSSYEQYF.

The chain links TRBV7-8 to TRBJ2-5; the D gene is possibly TRBD1 (7 bases). This CDR3 spans 15 amino acids. V lost 5 bases and J 5 bases, leaving 18 bases between the germline ends. Looked up from germline, CDR1 is SGHVS and CDR2 is FQNEAQ. CDR3 amino acids: CASSTPSTGRETQYF. CDR3 sequence (DNA): TGTGCCAGCAGCACCCCCTCGACAGGGAGGGAGACCCAGTACTTC.

This rearrangement joins TRBV29-1 to TRBJ2-2; D unclear. V lost 6 bases and J lost 0, with 8 bases in between. Germline V gene lookup returns CDR1 SQVTM and CDR2 ANQGSEA. This CDR3 is built from 13 residues. CDR3 sequence: CSVTESNTGELFF. The CDR3 DNA follows: TGCAGCGTAACAGAGTCGAACACCGGGGAGCTGTTTTTT.

This chain joins TRBV27 and TRBJ2-7; 10 bases are shared with TRBD2. The CDR3 is made up of 16 amino acids. V dropped 0 bases and J dropped 4; count of bases not matched to a gene: 6. CDR1 is MNHEY and CDR2 is SMNVEV in the germline V gene (reference sequence). In DNA form, the CDR3 reads TGTGCCAGCAGTTTATCACGAGCGGGAGGGTGGTACGAGCAGTACTTC. It encodes CASSLSRAGGWYEQYF.

This chain joins TRBV4-1 and TRBJ2-5, with 11 bases that match TRBD2. The assigned J gene may be wrong: the sequence end matches TRBJ2-7 better. The germline CDR1 and CDR2 sequences are MGHRA and YSYEKL. This CDR3 has 16 amino acids. The CDR3 loop is CASSQQPGTSGYEQYF. In nucleotides, the CDR3 is TGCGCCAGCAGCCAGCAACCCGGGACTAGCGGCTACGAGCAGTACTTC.

The chain combines TRBV7-2 with TRBJ2-5, with D possibly TRBD1 on 5 matching bases. Gene TRBJ2-7 matches the end of the DNA better, so the J call may be wrong. The CDR3 extends over 14 amino acids. Germline V gives CDR1 SGHTA, CDR2 FQGNSA. CDR3 loop: CASSSTGSSYEQYF. In DNA, the CDR3 is TGTGCCAGCAGCTCTACAGGTAGCTCCTACGAGCAGTACTTC.

This clone was seen once. Written as DNA, the CDR3 is TGTGCCTGGACCCGTAGCGGCTACGAGCAGTACTTC. It translates to CAWTRSGYEQYF. V and J are TRBV30 and TRBJ2-5; D perhaps matches TRBD2 (6 bases). The DNA end is more similar to TRBJ2-7, so the J call may be wrong. The germline gives CDR1 GTSNPN, CDR2 SVGIG (reference sequence). The CDR3 has 12 residues.

The chain joins TRBV29-1 to TRBJ2-7; 8 nucleotides align to TRBD2. CDR1 is SQVTM and CDR2 is ANQGSEA in the germline V gene. The CDR3 consists of 12 residues. Germline trimming cut 8 bases from V and 3 bases from J; bases unmatched to any gene: 6. CDR3: CSIIAGNYEQYF. The CDR3 coding sequence is TGCAGCATCATAGCGGGGAACTACGAGCAGTACTTC.

The chain uses TRBV19 and TRBJ2-7, with 13 bases lining up with TRBD2. This CDR3 is built from 15 residues. Trimming cost V 4 bases and J 7 bases; bases outside gene matches: 7. Germline CDR1 LNHDA, CDR2 SQIVND (reference sequence). The CDR3 bases are TGTGCCAGTAGTACGGGACTAGCGGGAACGGCTGAGCAGTACTTC. Amino acids: CASSTGLAGTAEQYF. The whole variable domain, remainder taken from reference TRBV19 and TRBJ2-7, is DGGITQSPKYLFRKEGQNVTLSCEQNLNHDAMYWYRQDPGQGLRLIYYSQIVNDFQKGDIAEGYSVSREKKESFPLTVTSAQKNPTAFYLCASSTGLAGTAEQYFGPGTRLTVT.

The DNA of the CDR3 is TGTGCCAGCAGCTGGGTGCTAGCCAACGAGCAGTACTTC. It is translated as CASSWVLANEQYF. The rearrangement joins TRBV5-6 to TRBJ2-7, with D possibly being TRBD2 (5 bases). Germline-derived CDR1 and CDR2 are SGHDT and YYEEEE. The CDR3 covers 13 residues. Trimming removed 3 bases from V and 5 bases from J, with 12 bases in between.

This clone has a handful of counts. V and J are TRBV7-9 and TRBJ1-1, with D tentatively TRBD1 (5 bases). The germline CDR1 and CDR2 sequences are SEHNR and FQNEAQ (reference sequence). V was clipped by 5 bases and J by 8 bases, with 12 bases between them. The CDR3 spans 12 residues. The CDR3 is CASSPAGREAFF. The CDR3 DNA reads TGTGCCAGCAGCCCTGCGGGGCGCGAAGCTTTCTTT.

The J gene is TRBJ1-1, the V gene TRBV11-3; maybe TRBD1 (5 bases). CDR1 and CDR2 (germline): SGHNT, YENEEA. The V end was cut by 1 base, the J end by 4 bases, with 10 bases between. This CDR3 is built from 14 residues. The CDR3 DNA follows: TGTGCCAGCAGCTTAGTGGGAGGGACCACTGAAGCTTTCTTT. It codes for CASSLVGGTTEAFF.

The table lists this clone with a count of one. This chain links TRBV2 with TRBJ1-2, with D perhaps TRBD1 (6 bases). V was shortened by 2 bases and J by 8 bases, with 12 bases between the two germline ends. Germline V gene data show CDR1 as SNHLY and CDR2 as FYNNEI. This CDR3 has 13 amino acids. The CDR3 protein is CASSEYRVEGYTF. In DNA, the CDR3 is TGTGCCAGCAGTGAATACAGGGTGGAGGGCTACACCTTC.

Only one count was recorded for this clone. CDR3 in amino acids: CASSLGGDSYEQYF. The CDR3 coding sequence is TGTGCCAGCAGTTTAGGAGGTGACTCCTACGAGCAGTACTTC. The gene calls are TRBV28 and TRBJ2-7, with TRBD2 as a possible D gene (5 bases). From germline, CDR1 is MDHEN and CDR2 SYDVKM. With 2 bases removed from V and 0 bases from J, the gap between germline ends came to 8 bases. The CDR3 is 14 residues long.

The genes are TRBV11-2 and TRBJ2-2, with TRBD1 as a possible D gene (5 bases). Trimming removed 1 base at V and 3 bases at J, with 9 bases between. The CDR3 loop spans 15 amino acids. The germline V gene encodes CDR1 SGHAT and CDR2 FQNNGV. The CDR3 DNA reads TGTGCCAGCAGCTTAGGGTCAGGGCACACCGGGGAGCTGTTTTTT. It yields the protein CASSLGSGHTGELFF.

The V call is TRBV19, the J call TRBJ2-3; D is ambiguous. This CDR3 is 18 amino acids long. V was clipped by 2 bases and J by 3 bases, with 21 bases between them. From germline, CDR1 is LNHDA and CDR2 SQIVND (reference sequence). This chain's CDR3 is CASSIKSFRSTRTDTQYF. In DNA form, the CDR3 reads TGTGCCAGTAGTATAAAGTCCTTCCGCTCCACCAGGACAGATACGCAGTATTTT.

V gene TRBV27 combines with J gene TRBJ1-5; 8 bases agree with TRBD1. Trimming cost V 6 bases and J 6 bases; bases outside gene matches: 4. Germline CDR1 and CDR2: MNHEY and SMNVEV (reference sequence). The CDR3 has 13 residues. Here the CDR3 DNA reads TGTGCCAGCAGCCCCGACAGGGGTCAGCCCCAGCATTTT. Residues: CASSPDRGQPQHF.

The V call is TRBV7-9, the J call TRBJ2-5; 7 nucleotides line up with TRBD1. J was trimmed by 4 bases and V by 10 bases; bases with no gene match: 6. The CDR3 runs 12 residues. Germline loops: CDR1 SEHNR, CDR2 FQNEAQ (reference sequence). CDR3 sequence reads: CATDREGETQYF. The DNA for the CDR3 is TGTGCCACCGACAGGGAAGGAGAGACCCAGTACTTC.

The chain uses TRBV4-3 and TRBJ2-1, with 9 bases identical to TRBD2. There are 16 residues in the CDR3. Per the germline V gene, CDR1 is LGHNA and CDR2 is YSLEER. The J segment lost 6 bases and the V segment lost 2 bases, leaving 8 bases of the junction unmatched. The CDR3 DNA follows: TGCGCCAGCAGCCAACCCCCAGCGGGAGGAGGCAATGAGCAGTTCTTC. It codes for CASSQPPAGGGNEQFF.

The CDR3 coding sequence is TGTGCCAGCAGAGGGGTTAAAACAGATACGCAGTATTTT. This encodes CASRGVKTDTQYF. The chain is built from TRBV2 and TRBJ2-3; a possible D gene is TRBD1 (5 bases). Germline V gene sequence: CDR1 SNHLY, CDR2 FYNNEI. V was trimmed by 6 bases and J by 3 bases, leaving 10 bases between them. CDR3 length: 13 residues.

This clone was counted a single time. J is TRBJ2-1 and V is TRBV15, with TRBD2 matching over 9 bases. The CDR3 has 17 residues. V trimming: 3 bases; J trimming: 0 bases; junction bases outside the gene matches: 6. The germline CDR1 and CDR2 sequences are LNHNV and YYDKDF (reference sequence). The chain's CDR3 is CATSSPHSGSSYNEQFF. CDR3 nucleotide sequence: TGTGCCACCAGCAGTCCCCATAGCGGGAGCTCCTACAATGAGCAGTTCTTC.

The chain joins TRBV7-3 to TRBJ2-7; 10 bases line up with TRBD2. This CDR3 spans 14 amino acids. Trimming cost V 5 bases and J 5 bases; bases outside gene matches: 6. Germline assignment: CDR1 SGHTA and CDR2 FQGTGA. The CDR3 DNA sequence: TGTGCCAGCAGCCGTGGGGGGACTAGCGACGAGCAGTACTTC. Translation gives CASSRGGTSDEQYF.

This chain connects TRBV7-2 to TRBJ2-5, with 11 bases identical to TRBD2. Germline V gene sequence: CDR1 SGHTA, CDR2 FQGNSA. CDR3 length: 15 residues. Germline trimming cut 7 bases from V and 5 bases from J; bases unmatched to any gene: 9. The CDR3 DNA reads TGTGCCAGCATCCAGACTAGCGGGATGTTGGAGACCCAGTACTTC. Translated: CASIQTSGMLETQYF.